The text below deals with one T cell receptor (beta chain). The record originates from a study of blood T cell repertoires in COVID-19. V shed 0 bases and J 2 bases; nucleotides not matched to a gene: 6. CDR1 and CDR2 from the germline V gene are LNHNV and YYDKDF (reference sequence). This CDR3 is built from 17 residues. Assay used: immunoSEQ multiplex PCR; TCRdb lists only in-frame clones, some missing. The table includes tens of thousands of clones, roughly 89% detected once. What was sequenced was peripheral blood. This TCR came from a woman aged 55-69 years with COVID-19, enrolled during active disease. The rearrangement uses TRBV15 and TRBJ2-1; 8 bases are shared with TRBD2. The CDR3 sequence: CATSRDFTSGAYNEQFF. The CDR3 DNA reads TGTGCCACCAGCAGAGATTTCACTAGCGGTGCCTACAATGAGCAGTTCTTC.